This is a list of T cell receptor beta chains from one sample in a study of cytotoxic CD8 clonotypes in ibrutinib-treated CLL. The protocol was immunoSEQ multiplex PCR, while the TCRdb copy is restricted to in-frame clones and leaves out a portion. The repertoire holds some 200,000 clones, 75% to 85% seen once, with more than 9.5% in the top ten. Specimen: PBMCs, collected after 12 months of ibrutinib treatment. These receptors all come from a human donor with chronic lymphocytic leukemia. The CDR3 runs from the conserved cysteine through the conserved F or W. The D gene is left open where the match is weak. Only part of the rows carry a size: once, few, many, or a class if the clone is expanded.

V gene	J gene	D gene	clone size	CDR3 length	CDR3 DNA	CDR3 protein
TRBV19	TRBJ2-3	NA	NA	15	TGTGCCAGTAGTATTAGGGTCTCGGGCACAGATACGCAGTATTTT	CASSIRVSGTDTQYF
TRBV27	TRBJ2-1	NA	NA	11	TGTGCCAGCAGTTATTACGATGAGCAGTTCTTC	CASSYYDEQFF
TRBV6-1	TRBJ2-2	NA	NA	15	TGTGCCAGCAGGAGAGGGTTCTCGAACACCGGGGAGCTGTTTTTT	CASRRGFSNTGELFF
TRBV5-1	TRBJ2-1	TRBD2	NA	17	TGCGCCAGCAGCTTGGGCGGGCCCTTAGCGGGGGGGTCTGAGCAGTTCTTC	CASSLGGPLAGGSEQFF
TRBV5-4	TRBJ2-7	NA	NA	14	TGTGCCAGCAGCTACCGGGACACCTCCTACGAGCAGTACTTC	CASSYRDTSYEQYF
TRBV14	TRBJ1-2	NA	NA	13	TGTGCCAGCAGCCAAGCAACTACAGGGACAAACACCTTC	CASSQATTGTNTF
TRBV19	TRBJ2-1	TRBD1	NA	13	TGTGCCACCCGGGACAGGGGGTTCAATGAGCAGTTCTTC	CATRDRGFNEQFF
TRBV30	TRBJ1-2	TRBD1	few	12	TGTGCCTGGCGACAGGGGCGGGAGGGCTACACCTTC	CAWRQGREGYTF
TRBV4-2	TRBJ2-1	NA	few	12	TGTGCCAGCAGCCCTGGGGGTCACGAGCAGTTCTTC	CASSPGGHEQFF
TRBV5-1	TRBJ2-7	NA	NA	14	TGCGCCAGCAGCTCGGCTAGACGGGATTACGAGCAGTACTTC	CASSSARRDYEQYF
TRBV7-9	TRBJ1-1	TRBD1	few	14	TGTGCCAGCAGCCCCGGACAGGGCTGGACTGAAGCTTTCTTT	CASSPGQGWTEAFF
TRBV5-1	TRBJ2-2	NA	few	14	TGCGCCAGCAGCTTGGAACTTCCAGAGGGGGAGCTGTTTTTT	CASSLELPEGELFF
TRBV2	TRBJ2-5	TRBD2	NA	20	TGTGCCAGCATGCATCCCCTCGGACAGCGACTAGCGGGGGGCCGGGAGACCCAGTACTTC	CASMHPLGQRLAGGRETQYF
TRBV5-6	TRBJ2-3	TRBD1	NA	14	TGTGCCAGCAGCTTACAGGGGGCAGAAGATACGCAGTATTTT	CASSLQGAEDTQYF
TRBV2	TRBJ1-5	NA	NA	14	TGTGCCAGCAGTGGAATCGGGGCGCATCAGCCCCAGCATTTT	CASSGIGAHQPQHF
TRBV2	TRBJ2-3	TRBD2	NA	18	TGTGCCAGCAGTGACGCGTTTGGTGGACTAGCGGGTACAGATACGCAGTATTTT	CASSDAFGGLAGTDTQYF
TRBV6-5	TRBJ2-3	NA	NA	14	TGTGCCAGCAGTCAACTTACGGGGGCAGATACGCAGTATTTT	CASSQLTGADTQYF
TRBV2	TRBJ2-7	NA	NA	13	TGTGCCAGCAGTGGGACGCTGGTCTACGAGCAGTACTTC	CASSGTLVYEQYF
TRBV5-6	TRBJ2-2	NA	NA	16	TGTGCCCCGCTAATCTCGGGGACAACGAACACCGGGGAGCTGTTTTTT	CAPLISGTTNTGELFF
TRBV9	TRBJ2-5	NA	NA	16	TGTGCCAGCAGCGTAGTCACAGGGACCAGACCAGAGACCCAGTACTTC	CASSVVTGTRPETQYF
TRBV5-4	TRBJ2-7	NA	NA	14	TGTGCCAGCACCCATCGAGGGGGGGGGCACGAGCAGTACTTC	CASTHRGGGHEQYF
TRBV20-1	TRBJ2-7	NA	NA	11	TGCAGTGCTGTCTTGTCCTACGAGCAGTACTTC	CSAVLSYEQYF
TRBV9	TRBJ2-5	NA	NA	15	TGTGCCAGCAGCGTAGTCGCGGGGGCCGGAGAGACCCAGTACTTC	CASSVVAGAGETQYF
TRBV29-1	TRBJ1-1	NA	NA	13	TGCAGCGTTGACAGTCAGACGAACACTGAAGCTTTCTTT	CSVDSQTNTEAFF
TRBV5-1	TRBJ2-3	NA	NA	15	TGCGCCAGCAGCTTGGAAGGTTATAGCACAGATACGCAGTATTTT	CASSLEGYSTDTQYF
TRBV11-3	TRBJ2-1	NA	NA	13	TGTGCCAGCAGCAGGGGGCGGAGCGGGGAGCAGTTCTTC	CASSRGRSGEQFF
TRBV7-6	TRBJ2-5	NA	NA	13	TGTGCCAGCAGCTTAGTCGGGGGTGAGACCCAGTACTTC	CASSLVGGETQYF
TRBV10-3	TRBJ2-7	TRBD1	NA	13	TGTGCCATCAGTGAGCGACAGGGGAACGAGCAGTACTTC	CAISERQGNEQYF
TRBV11-2	TRBJ2-7	NA	NA	16	TGTGCCAGCAGCTTAGGATCCCAGGGGGGGTCCTACGAGCAGTACTTC	CASSLGSQGGSYEQYF
TRBV10-3	TRBJ1-2	NA	few	12	TGTGCCATCAGTTCAGACGACTATGGCTACACCTTC	CAISSDDYGYTF
TRBV6-1	TRBJ1-5	NA	NA	16	TGTGCCAGCAGTGGTGTCGTCCGAGTCGGCAATCAGCCCCAGCATTTT	CASSGVVRVGNQPQHF
TRBV4-1	TRBJ1-4	TRBD1	NA	14	TGCGCCAGCAGCCAGCAGGGGGCGGATGAAAAACTGTTTTTT	CASSQQGADEKLFF
TRBV5-1	TRBJ1-2	TRBD1	NA	13	TGCGCCAGCAGCTCACAGGGGACTTATGGCTACACCTTC	CASSSQGTYGYTF
TRBV6-6	TRBJ2-1	NA	NA	12	TGTGCCAGCAGCCGAGACCGACCCGAGCAGTTCTTC	CASSRDRPEQFF
TRBV5-4	TRBJ2-1	NA	NA	16	TGTGCCAGCAGCTTGGGGGGGAGTCTGTCTCTTAATGAGCAGTTCTTC	CASSLGGSLSLNEQFF
TRBV5-1	TRBJ1-5	NA	NA	14	TGCGCCAGCAGCTTGGGAATCAGCAATCAGCCCCAGCATTTT	CASSLGISNQPQHF
TRBV28	TRBJ1-5	NA	NA	14	TGTGCCAGCAGTTTTGGTATGCCCAGCCAGCCCCAGCATTTT	CASSFGMPSQPQHF